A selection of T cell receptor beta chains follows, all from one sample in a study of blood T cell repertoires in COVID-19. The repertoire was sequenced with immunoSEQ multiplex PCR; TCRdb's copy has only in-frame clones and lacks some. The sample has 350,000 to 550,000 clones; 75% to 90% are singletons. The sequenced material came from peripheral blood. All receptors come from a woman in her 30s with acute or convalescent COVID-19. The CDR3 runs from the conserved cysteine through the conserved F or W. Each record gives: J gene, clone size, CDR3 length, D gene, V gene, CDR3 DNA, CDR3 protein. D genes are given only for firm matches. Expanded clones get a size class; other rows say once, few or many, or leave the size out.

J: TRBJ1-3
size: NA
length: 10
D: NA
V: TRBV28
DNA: TGTGCCAGCTATGGAAACACCATATATTTT
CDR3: CASYGNTIYF

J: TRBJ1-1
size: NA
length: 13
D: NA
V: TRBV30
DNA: TGTGCCTGGAGTGTCGATCCGGGGGCTGAAGCTTTCTTT
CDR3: CAWSVDPGAEAFF

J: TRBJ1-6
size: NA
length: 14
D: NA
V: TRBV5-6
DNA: TGTGCCAGCAGCTTGAGGGGCTATAATTCACCCCTCCACTTT
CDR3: CASSLRGYNSPLHF

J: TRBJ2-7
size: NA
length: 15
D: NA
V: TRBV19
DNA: TGTGCCAGTACCCCTACAGGGTATGGGCCCTACGAGCAGTACTTC
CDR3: CASTPTGYGPYEQYF

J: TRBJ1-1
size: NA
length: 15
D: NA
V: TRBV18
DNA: TGTGCCAGCTCACGGGTCCGAGGGGGGAACACTGAAGCTTTCTTT
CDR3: CASSRVRGGNTEAFF

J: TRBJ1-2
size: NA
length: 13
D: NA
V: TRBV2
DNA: TGTGCCAGCAGGGCGGATACTGTTTTGGGCTACACCTTC
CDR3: CASRADTVLGYTF

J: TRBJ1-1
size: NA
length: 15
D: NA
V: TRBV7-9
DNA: TGTGCCAGCAGCACTGTACAGGGCGGAAACACTGAAGCTTTCTTT
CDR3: CASSTVQGGNTEAFF

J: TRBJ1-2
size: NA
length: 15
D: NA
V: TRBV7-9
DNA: TGTGCCAGCAGCCATCTGCAGACAACGGCATATGGCTACACCTTC
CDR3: CASSHLQTTAYGYTF

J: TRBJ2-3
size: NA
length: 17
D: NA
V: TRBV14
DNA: TGTGCCAGCAGCCAAGTATCGGGTGGCGGGAAAACAGATACGCAGTATTTT
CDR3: CASSQVSGGGKTDTQYF

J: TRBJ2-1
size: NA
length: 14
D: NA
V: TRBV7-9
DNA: TGTGCCAGCAGCGAAAGAGCGGTTGGGCAGCGACAGTTCTTC
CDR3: CASSERAVGQRQFF

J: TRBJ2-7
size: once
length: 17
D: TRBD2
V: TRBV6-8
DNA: TGTGCCAGCAGTTATCTCTGCGGGGGGCTCGGGATCGACGAGCAGTACTTC
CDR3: CASSYLCGGLGIDEQYF

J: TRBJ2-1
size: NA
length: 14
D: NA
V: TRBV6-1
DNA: TGTGCCAGCAGTGAAGCCTCTAGGGGTGATGAGCAGTTCTTC
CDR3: CASSEASRGDEQFF

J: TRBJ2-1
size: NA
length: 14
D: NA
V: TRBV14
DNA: TGTGCCAGCAGCCAAAGAGACGGGGTAGGCGAGCAGTTCTTC
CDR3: CASSQRDGVGEQFF

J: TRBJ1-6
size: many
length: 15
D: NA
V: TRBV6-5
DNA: TGTGCCAGCTCGGGACTGAGAGTTTCCAATTCACCCCTCCACTTT
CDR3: CASSGLRVSNSPLHF

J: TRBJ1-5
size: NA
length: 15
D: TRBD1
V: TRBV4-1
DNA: TGCGCCAGCAGCCCCACCGACAGGGACGGACAGCCCCAGCATTTT
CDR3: CASSPTDRDGQPQHF

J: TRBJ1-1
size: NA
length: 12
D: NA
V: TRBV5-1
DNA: TGCGCCAGCAGCTTGGACAGAAATAAAGCTTTCTTT
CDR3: CASSLDRNKAFF

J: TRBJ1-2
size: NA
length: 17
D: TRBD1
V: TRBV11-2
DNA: TGTGCCAGCAGCCAGCTACGCGACCGGGACAGGGGTTATGGCTACACCTTC
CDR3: CASSQLRDRDRGYGYTF

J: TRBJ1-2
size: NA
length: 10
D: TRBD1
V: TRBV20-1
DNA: TGCAGTGCCGACAGGGGGGGCTACACCTTC
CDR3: CSADRGGYTF

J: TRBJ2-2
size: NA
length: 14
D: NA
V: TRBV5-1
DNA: TGCGCCAGCAGCTTAGGGAGAGGCACCGGGGAGCTGTTTTTT
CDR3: CASSLGRGTGELFF

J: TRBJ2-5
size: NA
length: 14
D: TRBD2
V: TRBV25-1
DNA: TGTGCCAGCAGTACATTCGCGGGGGGAGAGACCCAGTACTTC
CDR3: CASSTFAGGETQYF

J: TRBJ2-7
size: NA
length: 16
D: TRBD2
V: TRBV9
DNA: TGTGCCAGCAGCGTTCCGGGACTAGAGGTGGGGGGCGAGCAGTACTTC
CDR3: CASSVPGLEVGGEQYF

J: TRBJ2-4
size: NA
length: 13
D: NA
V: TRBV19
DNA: TGTGCCAGTAGCCACAGGGATCGGAACATTCAGTACTTC
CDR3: CASSHRDRNIQYF

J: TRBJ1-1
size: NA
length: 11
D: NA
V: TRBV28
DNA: TGTGCCAGCTCAAGGAGACTTGAAGCTTTCTTT
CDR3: CASSRRLEAFF

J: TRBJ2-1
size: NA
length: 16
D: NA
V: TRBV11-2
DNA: TGTGCCAGCAGCTTAGCAGGGGTTAGCTCCTACAATGAGCAGTTCTTC
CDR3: CASSLAGVSSYNEQFF

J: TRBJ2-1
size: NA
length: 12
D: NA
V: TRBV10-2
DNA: TGCGCCAGCAGTGAGGCCGGGGGTGAGCAGTTCTTC
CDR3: CASSEAGGEQFF

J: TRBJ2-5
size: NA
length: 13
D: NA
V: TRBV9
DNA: TGTGCCAGCAGCGTAGCTATAGAAGAGACCCAGTACTTC
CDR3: CASSVAIEETQYF

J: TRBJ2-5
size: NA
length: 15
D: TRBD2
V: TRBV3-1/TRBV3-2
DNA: TGTGCCAGCAGCCAAGGGCGGGGGTACCAAGAGACCCAGTACTTC
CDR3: CASSQGRGYQETQYF

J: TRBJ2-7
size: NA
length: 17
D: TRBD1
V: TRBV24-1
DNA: TGTGCCACCAGTGATTCAACCCCCGGGACAGGGTGGTACGAGCAGTACTTC
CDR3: CATSDSTPGTGWYEQYF

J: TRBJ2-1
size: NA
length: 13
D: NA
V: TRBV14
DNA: TGTGCCAGCAGCCAAAGGGGCCCCAAGGACCGTTTCTTC
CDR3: CASSQRGPKDRFF